This is a list of T cell receptor beta chains from one sample in a study of blood T cell repertoires in COVID-19. Repertoires were generated with immunoSEQ multiplex PCR, while TCRdb's copy carries only in-frame clones and drops some. The sample includes about 400,000 clones, roughly 89% of them seen just once. The source material was peripheral blood. The receptor set was obtained from a woman aged 25 to 39 with acute or convalescent COVID-19. Each CDR3 is given with its conserved first and last residue. A D gene is named only where the DNA matches it firmly. Only some rows state a clone size, as once, few, many or a class for expanded clones.

cdr3_nt cdr3_aa d_call clone_size j_call v_call
TGTGCCAGCAGTTACCGTCTAGAACCCACAGATACGCAGTATTTT CASSYRLEPTDTQYF . . TRBJ2-3 TRBV6-2/TRBV6-3
TGCGCCAGCAGCTTGGCGCCGGGGACAGGAGGTCTAGAGACCCAGTACTTC CASSLAPGTGGLETQYF TRBD1 . TRBJ2-5 TRBV5-1
TGTGCTAGTGGCTCCGGGACAGGTTACGAGCAGTACTTC CASGSGTGYEQYF TRBD1 once TRBJ2-7 TRBV12-5
TGTGCCAGCAGCTTTTGGACAGGAACTTTCCAAGAGACCCAGTACTTC CASSFWTGTFQETQYF TRBD1 . TRBJ2-5 TRBV11-2
TGTGCCAGCAGCCTTACAGGGGGAAGCACAGATACGCAGTATTTT CASSLTGGSTDTQYF TRBD1 . TRBJ2-3 TRBV3-1/TRBV3-2
TGTGCCAGCAGCTCGCCGACAGGGAGGTACTATGGCTACACCTTC CASSSPTGRYYGYTF TRBD1 . TRBJ1-2 TRBV7-9
TGTGCCTGGAGTTATAGCGGGGGGGCCGGAGAGACCCAGTACTTC CAWSYSGGAGETQYF TRBD2 once TRBJ2-5 TRBV30
TGTGCCAGCAGCGTAGGGACTAGCGGGGGGAATACGCAGTATTTT CASSVGTSGGNTQYF TRBD2 . TRBJ2-3 TRBV9
TGTGCCAGCAGCGGGACAGGGAATGGCTACACCTTC CASSGTGNGYTF TRBD1 . TRBJ1-2 TRBV5-4
TGTGCCAGCAGCTTACTAAACAGCAATCAGCCCCAGCATTTT CASSLLNSNQPQHF . . TRBJ1-5 TRBV7-2
TGCGCCAGCAGCCAAGATTTGACAGCAGCCTATCAGCCCCAGCATTTT CASSQDLTAAYQPQHF . . TRBJ1-5 TRBV4-1
TGTGCCAGCAGCCAAGTTAGCGGGAATGAGCAGTTCTTC CASSQVSGNEQFF TRBD2 . TRBJ2-1 TRBV11-2
TGTGCCAGCTCACCAGGAACAGCCTCTGGAAACACCATATATTTT CASSPGTASGNTIYF . . TRBJ1-3 TRBV18
TGTGCCAGCAGCTTGGTTGTATACACTGAGCAGTTCTTC CASSLVVYTEQFF . . TRBJ2-1 TRBV5-5
TGTGCCAGCAGCTTAGATCGTCGGGGATATCAGCCCCAGCATTTT CASSLDRRGYQPQHF . . TRBJ1-5 TRBV11-3
TGTGCCCTAGGGACAGGATATAATTCACCCCTCCACTTT CALGTGYNSPLHF TRBD1 once TRBJ1-6 TRBV10-3
TGTGCCAGCAGCTTAGTTGGGGGGGCAGAGACCCAGTACTTC CASSLVGGAETQYF . once TRBJ2-5 TRBV11-2
TGTGCCAGCACCCCTCAGGGAGGGGGGGGGTCTGGGGAGCAGTTCTTC CASTPQGGGGSGEQFF . once TRBJ2-1 TRBV27
TGTGCCAGCAGGGGACTTCTGCCCGACTTCTTC CASRGLLPDFF . . TRBJ2-1 TRBV7-9
TGTGCCAGCACTCAGGGGGTTCAGCCCCAGCATTTT CASTQGVQPQHF TRBD1 . TRBJ1-5 TRBV6-5
TGTGCCTGGAGAGGGACAGGGCTTGGGGGGGGCTACACCTTC CAWRGTGLGGGYTF TRBD1 . TRBJ1-2 TRBV30
TGCGCCAGCAGCTATAAACAGGTGAGATCGCCCAAAAACATTCAGTACTTC CASSYKQVRSPKNIQYF . . TRBJ2-4 TRBV4-1
TGTGCCAGCAGCTTACGACAGGGTTTCCAAGAGACCCAGTACTTC CASSLRQGFQETQYF TRBD1 . TRBJ2-5 TRBV11-3
TGTGCCAGCTCGCAACCGGGACAGGGGGTGGGTGGCTACACCTTC CASSQPGQGVGGYTF TRBD1 . TRBJ1-2 TRBV28
TGTGCCAGCAGTTCTAGGACAGCCACTAACTATGGCTACACCTTC CASSSRTATNYGYTF . . TRBJ1-2 TRBV27
TGTGCCAGCAACTTGGAGGACACCCTGTCGCAGCCCCAGCATTTT CASNLEDTLSQPQHF . once TRBJ1-5 TRBV5-5
TGTGCCAGCAGCCAAAACACACCCCGGGGTGAGCAGTTCTTC CASSQNTPRGEQFF . . TRBJ2-1 TRBV14